The 6 T cell receptor beta chains listed next were all sequenced from one sample in a study of CD8 T cells in Susac syndrome. Random hexamers were used to reverse transcribe roughly 0.45 to 1 ug of RNA. MiXCR, applied by TCRdb to the immunoSEQ multiplex PCR reads, yields one record per CDR3 protein. The table includes approximately 210,000 distinct CDR3 sequences, around 95% detected once. Sequenced: CD4+ T cells from PBMCs. Receptors were obtained from a human donor with multiple sclerosis.

V is TRBV4-1 and J is TRBJ1-2; 7 bases fit TRBD1. The CDR3 has 15 amino acids. Looked up from germline, CDR1 is MGHRA and CDR2 is YSYEKL. J was trimmed by 0 bases and V by 5 bases; bases with no gene match: 6. CDR3 nucleotide sequence: TGCGCCAGCAGCACCCGACAGGGATCTAACTATGGCTACACCTTC. It translates to CASSTRQGSNYGYTF.

This chain joins TRBV4-1 and TRBJ2-7, with 7 bases lining up with TRBD1. J gave up 0 bases and V 3 bases, and 11 bases lay outside the gene matches. CDR1 is MGHRA, CDR2 YSYEKL, per germline. The CDR3 is 17 residues long. The DNA of the CDR3 is TGCGCCAGCAGCCATACCCCGGACAGGCCCCACTCCTACGAGCAGTACTTC. Its translation: CASSHTPDRPHSYEQYF.

This sequence joins TRBV3-1 and TRBJ2-7; 11 positions agree with TRBD2. The CDR3 has 14 residues. V was clipped by 3 bases and J by 3 bases; unmatched bases: 1. CDR1 and CDR2 (germline): LGHDT, YNNKEL (reference sequence). CDR3: CASSQGLAVYEQYF. CDR3 nucleotides: TGTGCCAGCAGCCAGGGACTAGCGGTCTACGAGCAGTACTTC.

V is TRBV11-2 and J is TRBJ2-2; 7 bases agree with TRBD2. V was clipped by 4 bases and J by 5 bases; unmatched bases: 4. The germline V gene encodes CDR1 SGHAT and CDR2 FQNNGV. The CDR3 length is 14 residues. CDR3 in amino acids: CASSWGGKTGELFF. The CDR3 DNA follows: TGTGCCAGCAGCTGGGGGGGTAAAACCGGGGAGCTGTTTTTT.

V and J are TRBV20-1 and TRBJ2-5; TRBD2 matches 7 bases. This CDR3 has 13 residues. Germline V gives CDR1 DFQATT, CDR2 SNEGSKA (reference sequence). The CDR3, as DNA: TGCGGTGTGCGCGGGAGAGGGAAGGAGACCCAGTACTTC. This translates into CGVRGRGKETQYF.

This sequence joins TRBV6-6 and TRBJ2-1; 13 bases are shared with TRBD2. V shed 4 bases and J 4 bases; nucleotides not matched to a gene: 1. The CDR3 consists of 15 residues. Germline-derived CDR1 and CDR2 are MNHNY and SVGAGI (reference sequence). CDR3 nucleotide sequence: TGTGCCAGCAGTTCACTAGCGGGAGGGTACAATGAGCAGTTCTTC. Protein sequence: CASSSLAGGYNEQFF.